The rows below give T cell receptor beta chains drawn from one sample of a study of response to subunit inactivated influenza vaccine. Via MiXCR, TCRdb re-called the RT-PCR reads, giving one row per CDR3 protein. Found here are roughly 460,000 distinct CDR3 sequences, approximately 11% of them singletons; the top ten hold about an eighth. This material consisted of PBMCs from blood, taken more than 35 days after vaccination. The source of these receptors is a man aged 50 to 60 who received an inactivated influenza vaccine. The CDR3 runs from the conserved cysteine through the conserved F or W. Clone size is given for some rows only: seen once, a few or many times, or a class if the clone is expanded.

J	length	size	V	CDR3
TRBJ2-7	19	few	TRBV4-1	CASSQRTSGGPISSYEQYF
TRBJ2-5	14	many	TRBV6-5	CASSYGSLQETQYF
TRBJ2-7	17	.	TRBV28	CASSGQTSGRALYEQYF
TRBJ2-7	15	few	TRBV6-5	CASSYSVGQGYEQYF
TRBJ2-2	14	few	TRBV2	CASKGLAAAGELFF
TRBJ2-7	15	many	TRBV5-1	CASSLEPSGTYEQYF
TRBJ2-3	13	.	TRBV7-7	CASSLHSTDTQYF
TRBJ2-1	16	few	TRBV4-3	CASSQEGVGRYNEQFF
TRBJ2-1	12	many	TRBV5-6	CASSPDGNEQFF
TRBJ2-4	13	many	TRBV5-1	CASSSNRDNIQYF
TRBJ2-4	21	many	TRBV5-6	CASSLAGFLAGGPIAKNIQYF
TRBJ2-7	14	.	TRBV4-2	CASSQSGTFYEQYF
TRBJ2-1	15	.	TRBV6-1	CASSGPGRTYNEQFF
TRBJ2-7	15	.	TRBV6-1	CASSRTTGGSYEQYF
TRBJ2-5	13	few	TRBV10-3	CAISESWMKTQYF
TRBJ2-7	18	.	TRBV11-2	CASSLIGQGIMSTYEQYF
TRBJ1-1	12	few	TRBV7-8	CASSRQGGGAFF
TRBJ1-4	16	few	TRBV18	CASSPPGERGVEKLFF
TRBJ1-4	17	.	TRBV3-1	CASSQTPAYPTNEKLFF
TRBJ2-1	18	.	TRBV11-2	CASSFLRWDGNSYNEQFF
TRBJ1-5	14	.	TRBV12-3/TRBV12-4	CASSWTGRHQPQHF
TRBJ1-2	14	few	TRBV12-3/TRBV12-4	CASSFDSPIYGYTF
TRBJ2-7	12	.	TRBV20-1	CSATLDRYEQYF
TRBJ1-5	17	.	TRBV6-2/TRBV6-3	CASSFGPGDDSNQPQHF
TRBJ2-6	19	.	TRBV24-1	CATSDSRLAGTSGANVLTF
TRBJ1-5	15	.	TRBV15	CATSSRDGYNQPQHF
TRBJ2-5	15	many	TRBV4-1	CASSQDGQGEETQYF
TRBJ2-3	19	many	TRBV20-1	CSANPGQGAFGRGTDTQYF
TRBJ2-5	13	.	TRBV20-1	CSAPGQGNFAQYF
TRBJ2-7	13	.	TRBV11-2	CASSLGGGPDSYF
TRBJ2-3	14	many	TRBV20-1	CSARGTGNTDTQYF
TRBJ2-1	12	many	TRBV7-9	CASTLAGHEQFF